Following are 23 T cell receptor beta chains from one sample sequenced in a study of beta chain features in type 1 diabetes. The whole isolated RNA underwent reverse transcription, so sequencing captured expressed TCRB transcripts. Profiling relied on immunoSEQ multiplex PCR, and the TCRdb table lists in-frame clones only, not all of them. The sample lists hundreds of thousands of clones; about 15% were seen once. Regarding the study as a whole: Moderate yet significant TCRB CDR3 shortening was seen in Type 1 diabetes patients in all four CD4+ subsets.

These receptors are not linked to any known antigen. Sample: naive CD4+ T cells from blood. These receptors were taken from a man aged 18 to 30 with type 1 diabetes.

V gene TRBV11-2 combines with J gene TRBJ2-7; 10 bases agree with TRBD1. In germline, CDR1 is SGHAT, CDR2 FQNNGV. With 4 bases clipped from V and 0 bases from J, the junction kept 3 bases outside the gene matches. This CDR3 spans 15 amino acids. The CDR3 nucleotides are TGTGCCAGCAGCTGGAGGACAGGGGGCTCCTACGAGCAGTACTTC. Amino acid sequence: CASSWRTGGSYEQYF.

The chain has TRBV11-3 and TRBJ2-7, with D perhaps matching TRBD1 (6 bases). The V end was cut by 6 bases, the J end by 3 bases, with 15 bases between. Germline V lookup: CDR1 SGHNT, CDR2 YENEEA. This CDR3 has 14 residues. CDR3 sequence: CASRKGTNYYEQYF. Here the CDR3 DNA reads TGTGCCAGCAGGAAAGGGACAAATTACTACGAGCAGTACTTC.

The rearrangement links TRBV5-4 to TRBJ2-3, with TRBD1 matching over 9 bases. CDR1 is SGHNT and CDR2 is YYREEE in the germline V gene (reference sequence). V was pared by 4 bases and J by 4 bases, with 13 bases of the junction left unmatched. This CDR3 is built from 17 residues. CDR3 nucleotide sequence: TGTGCCAGCAGCCCCCCGTGGGGACAGGGAGGCGCAGATACGCAGTATTTT. Protein product: CASSPPWGQGGADTQYF.

The J gene is TRBJ2-3, the V gene TRBV28, with no clear D. Germline V lookup: CDR1 MDHEN, CDR2 SYDVKM. CDR3 length: 14 residues. The V and J ends lost 4 bases and 2 bases respectively, with 10 bases between them. The CDR3, as DNA: TGTGCCAGCAGTTCTGGCCTAGACACAGATACGCAGTATTTT. Translating gives CASSSGLDTDTQYF.

The chain uses TRBV30 and TRBJ2-6; D possibly corresponds to TRBD2 (5 bases). The ends were cut back, 1 base at V and 3 bases at J, with 7 bases in the middle. The CDR3 totals 14 residues. Looked up from germline, CDR1 is GTSNPN and CDR2 is SVGIG (reference sequence). The CDR3 DNA reads as TGTGCCTGGAGTGAGGGAGTTGGGGCCAACGTCCTGACTTTC. This sequence encodes CAWSEGVGANVLTF. The full variable domain, completed using reference TRBV30 and TRBJ2-6, is SQTIHQWPATLVQPVGSPLSLECTVEGTSNPNLYWYRQAAGRGLQLLFYSVGIGQISSEVPQNLSASRPQDRQFILSSKKLLLSDSGFYLCAWSEGVGANVLTFGAGSRLTVL.

This clone was detected only a few times. The genes are TRBV28 and TRBJ2-7, with D maybe TRBD1 (5 bases). This CDR3 has 15 amino acids. Trimming shortened V by 2 bases and J by 9 bases, and 20 bases separated the two germline ends. CDR1 is MDHEN and CDR2 is SYDVKM in the germline V gene. The CDR3 nucleotides read TGTGCCAGCAGTTTAATAACAGGACCCTACGTTGGGCAGTACTTC. It is translated as CASSLITGPYVGQYF.

There are a few counts of this clone. This sequence joins TRBV5-1 and TRBJ2-5, with D perhaps matching TRBD2 (5 bases). In germline, CDR1 is SGHRS, CDR2 YFSETQ. CDR3 length: 13 amino acids. V was cut by 0 bases and J by 5 bases, with 8 bases left in between. CDR3 DNA: TGCGCCAGCAGCTTGGGTAGCGCGGAGACCCAGTACTTC. It specifies CASSLGSAETQYF.

This chain connects TRBV4-1 to TRBJ1-2, with 9 bases lining up with TRBD1. V gave up 4 bases and J gave up 2 bases; unmatched junction bases: 2. The length of the CDR3 is 14 residues. Looked up from germline, CDR1 is MGHRA and CDR2 is YSYEKL. The CDR3 spells CASSPGTGNYGYTF. The CDR3 DNA follows: TGCGCCAGCAGCCCGGGGACAGGGAACTATGGCTACACCTTC.

This clone turned up a few times. V and J are TRBV28 and TRBJ2-3, with TRBD1 identical over 7 bases. V lost 6 bases to trimming and J lost 2 bases; unmatched junction nucleotides: 2. Germline assignment: CDR1 MDHEN and CDR2 SYDVKM. CDR3 size: 13 residues. The CDR3 sequence: CASRDRLTDTQYF. The DNA for the CDR3 is TGTGCCAGCAGGGACAGGCTCACAGATACGCAGTATTTT.

This clone was counted between two and nine times. The V call is TRBV7-2, the J call TRBJ2-1; the match to TRBD2 covers 10 bases. CDR1 and CDR2 (germline): SGHTA, FQGNSA. The CDR3 consists of 15 residues. J lost 5 bases, V lost 1 base, and 2 bases had no gene match. For the CDR3, the DNA is TGTGCCAGCAGCTTAGAACTAGCGGGAAACAATGAGCAGTTCTTC. Amino acids: CASSLELAGNNEQFF.

The V gene is TRBV19, the J gene TRBJ2-1; the D gene is possibly TRBD2 (6 bases). Germline values: CDR1 LNHDA, CDR2 SQIVND (reference sequence). The CDR3 sequence is 15 residues long. The V end was cut by 5 bases, the J end by 2 bases, with 13 bases between. The CDR3 coding sequence is TGTGCCAGTAGTGGGAGCGGGTCTCCCTACAATGAGCAGTTCTTC. This encodes CASSGSGSPYNEQFF.

J is TRBJ1-2 and V is TRBV6-5, with TRBD1 as a possible D gene (5 bases). V lost 5 bases, J lost 4 bases, and 11 bases lay in between. Germline V gene lookup returns CDR1 MNHEY and CDR2 SVGAGI. This CDR3 contains 13 residues. The CDR3 is CASSPRQLYGYTF. The CDR3 nucleotides read TGTGCCAGCAGTCCCCGACAGCTCTATGGCTACACCTTC.

The rearrangement links TRBV25-1 to TRBJ1-5; 7 bases are a match to TRBD1. The CDR3 spans 14 residues. Germline V gene lookup returns CDR1 MGHDK and CDR2 SYGVNS. V lost 4 bases to trimming and J lost 5 bases; unmatched junction nucleotides: 5. Written as DNA, the CDR3 is TGTGCCAGCAGTGTCGCTACAGGGGATCAGCCCCAGCATTTT. It specifies CASSVATGDQPQHF.

The CDR3 reads CASSLAPAGPGELFF. CDR3 nucleotides: TGCGCCAGCAGCTTGGCCCCAGCGGGACCCGGGGAGCTGTTTTTT. This chain links TRBV5-1 with TRBJ2-2, with 7 bases matching TRBD2. This CDR3 is built from 15 residues. Per germline, CDR1 SGHRS and CDR2 YFSETQ. V shed 0 bases, J shed 6 bases, and the junction held 5 bases outside the gene matches.

This clone was observed a handful of times. This sequence joins TRBV18 and TRBJ2-5; 7 nucleotides align to TRBD2. The germline CDR1 and CDR2 sequences are KGHSH and LQKENI. Germline trimming cut 0 bases from V and 5 bases from J; bases unmatched to any gene: 6. The CDR3 runs 15 residues. The CDR3 DNA is TGTGCCAGCTCACCACCGGCGGGAGCTCAGGAGACCCAGTACTTC. Its protein is CASSPPAGAQETQYF. The complete variable domain, with remaining parts taken from reference TRBV18 and TRBJ2-5, reads NAGVMQNPRHLVRRRGQEARLRCSPMKGHSHVYWYRQLPEEGLKFMVYLQKENIIDESGMPKERFSAEFPKEGPSILRIQQVVRGDSAAYFCASSPPAGAQETQYFGPGTRLLVL.

The rearrangement links TRBV30 to TRBJ2-3; 9 bases are a match to TRBD1. In germline, CDR1 is GTSNPN, CDR2 SVGIG (reference sequence). The CDR3 totals 15 residues. V trimming: 0 bases; J trimming: 5 bases; junction bases outside the gene matches: 6. The DNA of the CDR3 is TGTGCCTGGAGTGTCTGGACAGGGGTCGGAGATACGCAGTATTTT. Its protein product is CAWSVWTGVGDTQYF.

This chain links TRBV28 with TRBJ2-7, with unresolved D. Deletions cut 3 bases from V and 6 bases from J, with 9 bases between. This CDR3 is built from 12 residues. The V gene's germline CDR1 is MDHEN and CDR2 SYDVKM. This CDR3 is CASSFPGAEQYF. Written as DNA, the CDR3 is TGTGCCAGCAGTTTCCCGGGTGCCGAGCAGTACTTC.

The V and J genes are TRBV10-3 and TRBJ2-3; D might be TRBD2 (6 bases). V was shortened by 2 bases and J by 2 bases, with 8 bases between the two germline ends. The CDR3 loop spans 14 amino acids. Germline V CDR1 and CDR2: ENHRY, SYGVKD. CDR3 region: CAISEKRVTDTQYF. CDR3 nucleotides: TGTGCCATCAGTGAGAAGCGGGTCACAGATACGCAGTATTTT.

This clone was picked up a small number of times. This chain joins TRBV4-1 and TRBJ2-3; D may be TRBD1 (7 bases). Trimming shortened V by 1 base and J by 5 bases, and 19 bases separated the two germline ends. Germline lookup yields CDR1 MGHRA and CDR2 YSYEKL. The CDR3 loop spans 17 amino acids. As DNA, the CDR3 is TGCGCCAGCAGCCAAGGCCTTCGGAGGGGGCACGTAGATACGCAGTATTTT. It codes for CASSQGLRRGHVDTQYF.

This clone was counted a few times. This sequence joins TRBV7-8 and TRBJ2-5; 7 nucleotides align to TRBD2. Per germline, CDR1 SGHVS and CDR2 FQNEAQ. The length of the CDR3 is 18 residues. Trimming took 4 bases from V and 1 from J; bases not matched to a gene: 15. DNA of the CDR3: TGTGCCAGCAGCTCAGGGTTCCGTCGCGGGAGTTCCCAAGAGACCCAGTACTTC. It encodes CASSSGFRRGSSQETQYF.

This rearrangement joins TRBV6-6 to TRBJ1-5; D ambiguous. This CDR3 comprises 13 residues. CDR1 and CDR2 (germline): MNHNY, SVGAGI (reference sequence). V was cut by 8 bases and J by 6 bases, with 14 bases left in between. CDR3 sequence reads: CASLRLRGQPQHF. CDR3 sequence (DNA): TGTGCCAGCCTTCGACTCCGAGGTCAGCCCCAGCATTTT.

This clone was found a few times. DNA of the CDR3: TGCGCCAGCAGCTTGGCCCCTCGAGAAGAGGCCTACGAGCAGTACTTC. Residues: CASSLAPREEAYEQYF. This chain connects TRBV5-1 to TRBJ2-7; D not resolved. The CDR3 has 16 residues. From germline, CDR1 is SGHRS and CDR2 YFSETQ. V lost 0 bases, J lost 2 bases, and 15 bases lay in between.

The chain links TRBV10-3 to TRBJ1-5; no clear D. This CDR3 spans 13 amino acids. CDR1 is ENHRY, CDR2 SYGVKD, per germline. V dropped 0 bases and J dropped 5 bases, with 5 bases sitting between them. The CDR3 spells CAISESRDQPQHF. Here the CDR3 DNA reads TGTGCCATCAGTGAGTCTAGAGATCAGCCCCAGCATTTT.